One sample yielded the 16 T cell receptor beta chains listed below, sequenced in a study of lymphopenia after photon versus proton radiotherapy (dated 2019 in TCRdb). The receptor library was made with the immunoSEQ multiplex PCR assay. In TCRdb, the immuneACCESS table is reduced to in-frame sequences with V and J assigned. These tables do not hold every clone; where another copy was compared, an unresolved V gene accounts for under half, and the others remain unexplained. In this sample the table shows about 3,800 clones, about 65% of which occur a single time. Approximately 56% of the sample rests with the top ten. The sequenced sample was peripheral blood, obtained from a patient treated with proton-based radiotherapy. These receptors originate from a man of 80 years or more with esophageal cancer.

The CDR3 DNA sequence: TGTGCCTGGAGTGTTTCCGGGCTCGGGAGAAGGGATGAGCAGTTCTTC. It codes for CAWSVSGLGRRDEQFF. The chain carries TRBV30 and TRBJ2-1; possible D gene TRBD2, 6 bases. This CDR3 region has 16 residues. With 0 bases removed from V and 8 bases from J, the gap between germline ends came to 20 bases. CDR1 and CDR2 (germline): GTSNPN, SVGIG (reference sequence).

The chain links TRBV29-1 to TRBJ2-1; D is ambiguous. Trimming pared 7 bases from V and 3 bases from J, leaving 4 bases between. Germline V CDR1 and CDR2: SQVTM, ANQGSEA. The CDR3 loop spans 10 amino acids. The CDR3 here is CSGGYNEQFF. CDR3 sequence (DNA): TGCAGCGGAGGCTACAATGAGCAGTTCTTC.

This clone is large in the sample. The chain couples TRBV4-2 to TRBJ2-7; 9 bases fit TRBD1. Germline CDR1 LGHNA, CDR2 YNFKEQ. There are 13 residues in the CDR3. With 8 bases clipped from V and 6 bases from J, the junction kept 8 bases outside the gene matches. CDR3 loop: CASGDRVSGEQYF. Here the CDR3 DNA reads TGTGCCAGCGGGGACAGGGTGAGTGGCGAGCAGTACTTC.

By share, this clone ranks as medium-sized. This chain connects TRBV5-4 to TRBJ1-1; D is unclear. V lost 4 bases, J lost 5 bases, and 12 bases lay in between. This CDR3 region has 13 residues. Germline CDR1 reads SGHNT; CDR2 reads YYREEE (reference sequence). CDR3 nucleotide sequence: TGTGCCAGCAGCACCCTAGGGATGACTGAAGCTTTCTTT. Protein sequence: CASSTLGMTEAFF.

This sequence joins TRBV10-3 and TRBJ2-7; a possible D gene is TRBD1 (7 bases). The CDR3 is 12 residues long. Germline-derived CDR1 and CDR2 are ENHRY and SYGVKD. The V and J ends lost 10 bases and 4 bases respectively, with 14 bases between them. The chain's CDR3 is CATGGQPYEQYF. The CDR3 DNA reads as TGTGCCACCGGGGGACAGCCTTACGAGCAGTACTTC.

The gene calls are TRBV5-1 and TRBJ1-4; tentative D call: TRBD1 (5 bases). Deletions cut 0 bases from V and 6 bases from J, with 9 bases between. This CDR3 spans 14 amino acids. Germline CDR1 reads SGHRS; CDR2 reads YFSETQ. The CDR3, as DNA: TGCGCCAGCAGCTTGGGAGGGGTGGATGAAAAACTGTTTTTT. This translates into CASSLGGVDEKLFF.

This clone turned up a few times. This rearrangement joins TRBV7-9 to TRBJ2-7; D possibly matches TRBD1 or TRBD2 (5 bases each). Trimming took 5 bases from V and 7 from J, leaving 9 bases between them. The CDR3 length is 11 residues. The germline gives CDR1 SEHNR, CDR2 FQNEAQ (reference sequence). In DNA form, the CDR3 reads TGTGCCAGCAGCGAAGAGGGGGAGCAGTACTTC. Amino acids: CASSEEGEQYF.

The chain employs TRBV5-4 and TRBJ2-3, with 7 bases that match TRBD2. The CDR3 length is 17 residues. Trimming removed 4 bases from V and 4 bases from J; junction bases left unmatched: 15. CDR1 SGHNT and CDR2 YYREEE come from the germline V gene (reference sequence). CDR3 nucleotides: TGTGCCAGCAGCCAAGTGGCCGCCGGGACTATTGCAGATACGCAGTATTTT. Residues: CASSQVAAGTIADTQYF.

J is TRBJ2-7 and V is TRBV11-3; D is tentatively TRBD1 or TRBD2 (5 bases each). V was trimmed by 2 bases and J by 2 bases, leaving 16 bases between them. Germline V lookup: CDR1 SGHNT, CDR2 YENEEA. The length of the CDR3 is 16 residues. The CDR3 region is CASSLTGPPRAYEQYF. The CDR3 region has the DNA TGTGCCAGCAGCTTAACGGGACCCCCTCGAGCCTACGAGCAGTACTTC.

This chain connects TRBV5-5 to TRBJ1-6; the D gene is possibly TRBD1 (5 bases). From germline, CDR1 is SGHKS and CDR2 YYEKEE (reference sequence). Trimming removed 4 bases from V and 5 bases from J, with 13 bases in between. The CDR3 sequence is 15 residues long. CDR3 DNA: TGTGCCAGCAGCCTGGGGGGAGGGAATAATTCACCCCTCCACTTT. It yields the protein CASSLGGGNNSPLHF.

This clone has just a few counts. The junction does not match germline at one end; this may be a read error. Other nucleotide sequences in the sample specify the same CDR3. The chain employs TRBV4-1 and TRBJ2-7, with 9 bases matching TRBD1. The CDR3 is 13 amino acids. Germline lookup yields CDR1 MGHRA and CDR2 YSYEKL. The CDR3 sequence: CASGDRVSGEQYF. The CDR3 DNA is TGTGCCAGCGGGGACAGGGTGAGTGGCGAGCAGTACTTC.

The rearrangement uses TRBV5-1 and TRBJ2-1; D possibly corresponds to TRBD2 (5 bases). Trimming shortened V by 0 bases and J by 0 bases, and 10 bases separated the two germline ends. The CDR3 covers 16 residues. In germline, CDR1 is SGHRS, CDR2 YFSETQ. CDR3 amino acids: CASSLGLAGSYNEQFF. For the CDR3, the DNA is TGCGCCAGCAGCTTGGGCCTAGCCGGCTCCTACAATGAGCAGTTCTTC.

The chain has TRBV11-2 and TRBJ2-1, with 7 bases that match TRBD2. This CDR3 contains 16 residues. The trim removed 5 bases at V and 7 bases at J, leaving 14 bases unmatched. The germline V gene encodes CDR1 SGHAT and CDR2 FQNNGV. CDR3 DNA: TGTGCCAGCAGCCCCTTTGGGGCGGGAGCGGCGAATGAGCAGTTCTTC. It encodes CASSPFGAGAANEQFF.

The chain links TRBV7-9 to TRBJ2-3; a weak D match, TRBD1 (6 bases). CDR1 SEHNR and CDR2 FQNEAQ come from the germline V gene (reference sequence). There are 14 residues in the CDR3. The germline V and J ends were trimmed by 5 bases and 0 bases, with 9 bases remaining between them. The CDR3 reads CASSRTASTDTQYF. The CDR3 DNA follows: TGTGCCAGCAGCCGGACAGCTAGCACAGATACGCAGTATTTT.

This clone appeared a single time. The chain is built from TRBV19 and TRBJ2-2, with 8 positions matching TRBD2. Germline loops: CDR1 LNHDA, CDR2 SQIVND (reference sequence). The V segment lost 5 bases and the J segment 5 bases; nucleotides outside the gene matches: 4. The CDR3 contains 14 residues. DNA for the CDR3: TGTGCCAGTAGTTGGATAGCGGGGACCGGGGAGCTGTTTTTT. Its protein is CASSWIAGTGELFF.

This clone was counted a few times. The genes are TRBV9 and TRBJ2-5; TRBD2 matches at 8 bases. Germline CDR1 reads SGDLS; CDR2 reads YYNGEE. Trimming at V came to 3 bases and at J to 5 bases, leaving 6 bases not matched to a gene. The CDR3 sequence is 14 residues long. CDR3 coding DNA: TGTGCCAGCAGCGCGCGGGGGGATGGGGAGACCCAGTACTTC. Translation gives CASSARGDGETQYF.